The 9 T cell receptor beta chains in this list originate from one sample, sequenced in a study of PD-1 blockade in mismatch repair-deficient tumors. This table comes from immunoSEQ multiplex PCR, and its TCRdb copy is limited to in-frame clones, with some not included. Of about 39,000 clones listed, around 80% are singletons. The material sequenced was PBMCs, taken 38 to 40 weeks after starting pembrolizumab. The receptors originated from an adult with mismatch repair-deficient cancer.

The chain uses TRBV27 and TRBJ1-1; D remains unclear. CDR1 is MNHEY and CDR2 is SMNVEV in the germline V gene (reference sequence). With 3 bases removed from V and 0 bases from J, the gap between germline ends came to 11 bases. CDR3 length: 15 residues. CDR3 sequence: CASSFEPPMNTEAFF. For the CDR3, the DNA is TGTGCCAGCAGTTTTGAGCCCCCTATGAACACTGAAGCTTTCTTT.

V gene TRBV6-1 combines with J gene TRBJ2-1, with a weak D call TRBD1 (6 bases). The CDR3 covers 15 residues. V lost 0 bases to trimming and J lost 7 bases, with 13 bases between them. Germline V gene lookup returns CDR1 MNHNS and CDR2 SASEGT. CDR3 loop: CASSEAAGAVNEQFF. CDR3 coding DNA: TGTGCCAGCAGTGAAGCTGCAGGGGCAGTAAATGAGCAGTTCTTC.

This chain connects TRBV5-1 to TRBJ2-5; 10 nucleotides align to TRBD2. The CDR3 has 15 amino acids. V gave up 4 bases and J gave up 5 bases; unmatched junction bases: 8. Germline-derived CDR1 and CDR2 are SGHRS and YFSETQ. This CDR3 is CASSTASGSLETQYF. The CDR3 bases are TGCGCCAGCAGCACCGCTAGCGGGAGTTTGGAGACCCAGTACTTC. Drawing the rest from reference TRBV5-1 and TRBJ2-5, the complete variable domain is KAGVTQTPRYLIKTRGQQVTLSCSPISGHRSVSWYQQTPGQGLQFLFEYFSETQRNKGNFPGRFSGRQFSNSRSEMNVSTLELGDSALYLCASSTASGSLETQYFGPGTRLLVL.

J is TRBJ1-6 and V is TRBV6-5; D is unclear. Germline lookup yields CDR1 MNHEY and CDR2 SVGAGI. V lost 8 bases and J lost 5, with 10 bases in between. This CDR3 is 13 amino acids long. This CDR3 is CASAEGDNSPLHF. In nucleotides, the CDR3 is TGTGCCAGCGCTGAGGGTGATAATTCACCCCTCCACTTT.

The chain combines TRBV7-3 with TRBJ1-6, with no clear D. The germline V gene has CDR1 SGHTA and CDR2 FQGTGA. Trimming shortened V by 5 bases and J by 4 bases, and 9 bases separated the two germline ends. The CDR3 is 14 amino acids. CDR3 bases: TGTGCCAGCAGCGCCCGAGGGTATAATTCACCCCTCCACTTT. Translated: CASSARGYNSPLHF.

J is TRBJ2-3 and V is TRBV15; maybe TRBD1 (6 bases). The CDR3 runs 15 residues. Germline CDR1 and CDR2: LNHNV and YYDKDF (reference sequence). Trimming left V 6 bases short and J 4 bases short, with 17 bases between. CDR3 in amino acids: CATRQYRAAADTQYF. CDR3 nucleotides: TGTGCCACCAGGCAGTACAGGGCTGCCGCAGATACGCAGTATTTT.

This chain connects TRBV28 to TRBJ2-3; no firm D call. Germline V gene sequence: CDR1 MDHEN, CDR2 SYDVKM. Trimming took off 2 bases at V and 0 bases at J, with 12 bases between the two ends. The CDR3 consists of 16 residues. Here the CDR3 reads CASSLAGPPSTDTQYF. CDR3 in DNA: TGTGCCAGCAGTTTAGCAGGCCCTCCCAGCACAGATACGCAGTATTTT.

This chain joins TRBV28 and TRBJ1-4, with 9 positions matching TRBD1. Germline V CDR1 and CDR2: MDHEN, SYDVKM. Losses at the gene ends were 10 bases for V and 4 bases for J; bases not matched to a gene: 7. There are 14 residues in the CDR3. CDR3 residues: CATATGGNNEKLFF. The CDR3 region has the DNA TGTGCCACTGCTACAGGGGGCAATAATGAAAAACTGTTTTTT. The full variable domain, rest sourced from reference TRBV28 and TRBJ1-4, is DVKVTQSSRYLVKRTGEKVFLECVQDMDHENMFWYRQDPGLGLRLIYFSYDVKMKEKGDIPEGYSVSREKKERFSLILESASTNQTSMYLCATATGGNNEKLFFGSGTQLSVL.

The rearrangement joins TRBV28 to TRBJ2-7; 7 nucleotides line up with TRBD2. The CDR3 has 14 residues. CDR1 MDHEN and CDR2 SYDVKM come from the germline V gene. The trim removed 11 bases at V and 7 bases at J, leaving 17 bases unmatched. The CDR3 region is CAGGDYGPAKEQYF. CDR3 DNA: TGTGCCGGGGGGGATTATGGACCGGCTAAGGAGCAGTACTTC.